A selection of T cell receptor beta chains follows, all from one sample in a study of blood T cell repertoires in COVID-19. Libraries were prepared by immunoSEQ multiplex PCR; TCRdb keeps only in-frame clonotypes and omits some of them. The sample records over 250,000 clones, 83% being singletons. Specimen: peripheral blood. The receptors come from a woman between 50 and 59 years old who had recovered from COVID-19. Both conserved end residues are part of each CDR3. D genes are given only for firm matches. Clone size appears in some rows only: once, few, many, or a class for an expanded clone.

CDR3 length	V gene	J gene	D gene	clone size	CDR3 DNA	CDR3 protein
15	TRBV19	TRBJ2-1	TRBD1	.	TGTGCCAGTAGTTCGGACAGGAGCCCCTACAATGAGCAGTTCTTC	CASSSDRSPYNEQFF
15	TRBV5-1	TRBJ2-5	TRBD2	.	TGCGCCAGCAGCTTGGCTCAACTAGCGGAAGAGACCCAGTACTTC	CASSLAQLAEETQYF
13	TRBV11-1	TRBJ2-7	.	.	TGTGCCAGCAGCTTAGCGTACTTGGACGAGCAGTACTTC	CASSLAYLDEQYF
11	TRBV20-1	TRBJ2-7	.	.	TGCAGTGCTCTCCCGGCCTACGAGCAGTACTTC	CSALPAYEQYF
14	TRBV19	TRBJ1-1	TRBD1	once	TGTGCCAGTAGTAAATTGACAGGGAGACCTCAAGCTTTCTTT	CASSKLTGRPQAFF
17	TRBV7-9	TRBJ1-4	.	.	TGTGCCAGCAGCCAGCTAGATGAGACAGCTATGAATGAAAAACTGTTTTTT	CASSQLDETAMNEKLFF
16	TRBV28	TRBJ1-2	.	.	TGTGCCAGCAGTTTATTTTCAGGGCACTCTAACTATGGCTACACCTTC	CASSLFSGHSNYGYTF
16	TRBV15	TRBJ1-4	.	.	TGTGCCACCAGCAGTGGGGGGGTTGCAACTAATGAAAAACTGTTTTTT	CATSSGGVATNEKLFF
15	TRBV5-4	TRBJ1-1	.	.	TGTGCCAGCAGCTCTTCCGGGACTGCGAACACTGAAGCTTTCTTT	CASSSSGTANTEAFF
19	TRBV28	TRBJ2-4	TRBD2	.	TGTGCCAGCAGTGATCCCCTAGGGAGCGGGAGTAGAGGCAAAAACATTCAGTACTTC	CASSDPLGSGSRGKNIQYF
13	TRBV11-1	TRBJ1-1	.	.	TGTGCCAGCTCCAGGGTAGTGAACACTGAAGCTTTCTTT	CASSRVVNTEAFF
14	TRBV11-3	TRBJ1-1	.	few	TGTGCCAGCAAAAGGGAGGGCCGGAACACTGAAGCTTTCTTT	CASKREGRNTEAFF
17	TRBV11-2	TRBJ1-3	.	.	TGTGCCAGCAGCTTAATGGCAGGCCTGAACTCTGGAAACACCATATATTTT	CASSLMAGLNSGNTIYF
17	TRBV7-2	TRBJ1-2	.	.	TGTGCCAGCAGCCCGATCGCAACAGGGAGCTTTAACTATGGCTACACCTTC	CASSPIATGSFNYGYTF
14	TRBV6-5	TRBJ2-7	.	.	TGTGCCAGCAGTTACGACAGCACCCTCTACGAGCAGTACTTC	CASSYDSTLYEQYF
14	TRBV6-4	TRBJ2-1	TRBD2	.	TGTGCCAGCAGTGAACTAGCGGGAGTGGGTGAGCAGTTCTTC	CASSELAGVGEQFF
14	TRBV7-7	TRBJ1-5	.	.	TGTGCCAGCTGGGATCCGGGGAGCAATCAGCCCCAGCATTTT	CASWDPGSNQPQHF
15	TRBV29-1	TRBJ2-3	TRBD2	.	TGCAGCGTGGCCCAGGGACTAGCAATCGCAGATACGCAGTATTTT	CSVAQGLAIADTQYF
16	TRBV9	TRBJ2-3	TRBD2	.	TGTGCCAGCAGCGTACGTGGGGGGGATAGCACAGATACGCAGTATTTT	CASSVRGGDSTDTQYF
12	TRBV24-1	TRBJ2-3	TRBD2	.	TGTGCCACCAGTGATTTGGGACTAGGGCGGTATTTT	CATSDLGLGRYF
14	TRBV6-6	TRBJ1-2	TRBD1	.	TGTGCCAGCAACCGACAGGGGGCCGACTATGGCTACACCTTC	CASNRQGADYGYTF
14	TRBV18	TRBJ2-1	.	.	TGTGCCAGCTCACCTTACTCGGTAACGAATGAGCAGTTCTTC	CASSPYSVTNEQFF
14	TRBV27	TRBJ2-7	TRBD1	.	TGTGCCAGCAGTTACACGGACAGGGCGTCCGGGCAGTACTTC	CASSYTDRASGQYF
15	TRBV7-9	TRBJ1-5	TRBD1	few	TGTGCCAGCAGCCCCGGGACAGCGAGCAATCAGCCCCAGCATTTT	CASSPGTASNQPQHF
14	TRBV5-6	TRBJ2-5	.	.	TGTGCCAGCGGCCCTCGAGGGAACCAAGAGACCCAGTACTTC	CASGPRGNQETQYF